This T cell receptor (beta chain) emerged from a study of cytomegalovirus exposure and HLA in healthy donors. CDR1 and CDR2 from the germline V gene are SGHRS and YFSETQ. This CDR3 comprises 17 residues. V trimming: 2 bases; J trimming: 4 bases; junction bases outside the gene matches: 9. PCR was performed using 60 Vbeta and 13 Jbeta primers. Produced via immunoSEQ multiplex PCR; TCRdb's table is partial and in-frame only. The repertoire includes some 140,000 clones, approximately 61% of them detected once, and more than 1.5% sits in the top ten. This receptor was obtained from a human donor in good health. This chain links TRBV5-1 with TRBJ2-2; 9 positions match TRBD1. Sequencing was done on a sample of PBMCs. The CDR3 protein is CASSFRDRVLVTGELFF. CDR3 nucleotides: TGCGCCAGCAGCTTTCGGGACAGGGTGTTAGTCACCGGGGAGCTGTTTTTT. The whole variable domain, remainder taken from reference TRBV5-1 and TRBJ2-2, is KAGVTQTPRYLIKTRGQQVTLSCSPISGHRSVSWYQQTPGQGLQFLFEYFSETQRNKGNFPGRFSGRQFSNSRSEMNVSTLELGDSALYLCASSFRDRVLVTGELFFGEGSRLTVL.